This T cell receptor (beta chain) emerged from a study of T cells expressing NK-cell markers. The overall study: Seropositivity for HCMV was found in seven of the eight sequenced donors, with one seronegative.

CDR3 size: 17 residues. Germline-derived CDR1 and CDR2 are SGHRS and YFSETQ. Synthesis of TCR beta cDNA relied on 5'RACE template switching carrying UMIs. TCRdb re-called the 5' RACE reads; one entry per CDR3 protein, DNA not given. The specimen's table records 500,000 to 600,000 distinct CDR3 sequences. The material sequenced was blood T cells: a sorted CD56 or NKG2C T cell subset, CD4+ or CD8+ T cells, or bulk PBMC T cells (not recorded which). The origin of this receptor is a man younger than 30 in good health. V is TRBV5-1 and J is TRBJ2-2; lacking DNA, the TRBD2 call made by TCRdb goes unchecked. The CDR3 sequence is CASSSAGPRNGPGELFF.